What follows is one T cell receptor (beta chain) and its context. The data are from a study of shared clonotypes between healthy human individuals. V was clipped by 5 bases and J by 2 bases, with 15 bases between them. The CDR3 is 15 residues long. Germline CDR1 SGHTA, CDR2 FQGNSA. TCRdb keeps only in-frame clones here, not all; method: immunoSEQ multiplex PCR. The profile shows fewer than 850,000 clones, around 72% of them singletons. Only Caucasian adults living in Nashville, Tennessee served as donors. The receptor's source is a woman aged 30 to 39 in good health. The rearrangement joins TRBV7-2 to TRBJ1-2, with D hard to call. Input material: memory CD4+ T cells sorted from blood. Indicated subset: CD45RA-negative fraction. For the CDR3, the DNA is TGTGCCAGCAGCCTGGTAGGCCTAGGGAACTATGGCTACACCTTC. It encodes CASSLVGLGNYGYTF.